The TCR beta chain under discussion was sequenced for a study of cytomegalovirus exposure and HLA in healthy donors. Study background: Early on, a data release was issued that held 80 million or so unique TCRs from HLA-typed donors.

To note about this clone: What it binds is not known.

Overall study findings and caveats: The authors later found HLA-associated TCR beta chains more clonally expanded than equally common others. When analyzed later, a missense DCLRE1C variant was found to be linked to TCR beta V- and J-gene trimming. Testing in vitro showed three CMV-associated chains specific for CMV antigens.

Primers for the PCR totalled 60 Vbeta and 13 Jbeta. Data came from immunoSEQ multiplex PCR; TCRdb stores just in-frame clones and leaves some out. The table includes some 150,000 clones, approximately 61% detected once. Deletions cut 0 bases from V and 1 base from J, with 9 bases between. CDR1 and CDR2 (germline): KGHSH, LQKENI. The CDR3 length is 15 residues. This clonotype was sampled from a woman aged 35 to 49 in good health and CMV-seronegative. The V call is TRBV18, the J call TRBJ1-1; D ambiguous. The sequenced sample was PBMCs. The DNA of the CDR3 is TGTGCCAGCTCACCACCGGCAGGAAGGAACACTGAAGCTTTCTTT. Protein: CASSPPAGRNTEAFF.